Presented here are 28 T cell receptor beta chains from one specimen sequenced in a study of vaccination and CD4 T cells after COVID-19. For these TCRs, the target antigens are not known. The study sequenced cultured CD4+ T cell DNA using the Oncomine TCR Beta short-read assay. TCRdb redid the calling of the PCR reads with MiXCR, one entry per CDR3 protein. The sample holds around 16,000 distinct CDR3 sequences, roughly 50% seen once. As to time point: late sampling 161 to 241 days after vaccination in three convalescent patients. The treatment is: roughly ten-day PBMC culture with coronavirus spike peptide pools or control peptides (ViraFEST assay). Specimen: CD4+ T cells from blood, cultured in vitro, collected about 7 months after SARS-CoV-2 vaccination. The receptors derive from a human donor who had recovered from COVID-19.

The chain employs TRBV4-2 and TRBJ2-7; 9 nucleotides match TRBD2. The CDR3 spans 16 residues. V was pared by 2 bases and J by 4 bases, with 9 bases of the junction left unmatched. CDR1 is LGHNA, CDR2 YNFKEQ, per germline. The CDR3 sequence is CASSQRGTSTPYEQYF. In DNA form, the CDR3 reads TGTGCCAGCAGCCAACGAGGGACTAGCACACCTTACGAGCAGTACTTC.

V and J are TRBV27 and TRBJ1-1; 10 bases match TRBD1. The J segment lost 4 bases and the V segment lost 5 bases, leaving 10 bases of the junction unmatched. Germline-derived CDR1 and CDR2 are MNHEY and SMNVEV (reference sequence). CDR3 length: 16 amino acids. In nucleotides, the CDR3 is TGTGCCAGCAGTGAGACAGGGGGCGCGATGGCCACTGAAGCTTTCTTT. This gives the protein CASSETGGAMATEAFF.

This clonotype has only a few counts. V is TRBV19 and J is TRBJ1-2, with a possible D match to TRBD1 (5 bases). This CDR3 has 15 residues. Trimming removed 1 base from V and 0 bases from J, with 9 bases in between. Germline V gene lookup returns CDR1 LNHDA and CDR2 SQIVND (reference sequence). CDR3 DNA: TGTGCCAGTAGTATAGCCCAGGGTACTAACTATGGCTACACCTTC. It specifies CASSIAQGTNYGYTF. Variable domain in full (rest from reference TRBV19 and TRBJ1-2): DGGITQSPKYLFRKEGQNVTLSCEQNLNHDAMYWYRQDPGQGLRLIYYSQIVNDFQKGDIAEGYSVSREKKESFPLTVTSAQKNPTAFYLCASSIAQGTNYGYTFGSGTRLTVV.

This clonotype was seen only a few times. The chain recombines TRBV7-3 with TRBJ2-3; 11 bases are a match to TRBD2. J gave up 6 bases and V 5 bases, and 10 bases lay outside the gene matches. The CDR3 runs 16 residues. Germline CDR1 and CDR2: SGHTA and FQGTGA. CDR3 sequence reads: CASSRGLAGGPDTQYF. CDR3 nucleotides: TGTGCCAGCAGCCGAGGATTAGCGGGGGGGCCGGATACGCAGTATTTT.

The chain links TRBV6-1 to TRBJ1-2; 8 positions match TRBD1. The CDR3 has 12 amino acids. V shed 8 bases, J shed 2 bases, and the junction held 1 base outside the gene matches. The V gene's germline CDR1 is MNHNS and CDR2 SASEGT. In DNA form, the CDR3 reads TGTGCCAGCTGGACAGGGAACTATGGCTACACCTTC. Translating gives CASWTGNYGYTF.

In this sample, this clonotype turned up a few times. This sequence joins TRBV7-3 and TRBJ1-1; the match to TRBD1 covers 10 bases. V was clipped by 3 bases and J by 2 bases; unmatched bases: 0. This CDR3 contains 14 residues. The germline gives CDR1 SGHTA, CDR2 FQGTGA. The CDR3 coding sequence is TGTGCCAGCAGCTTGACAGGGGGCAACACTGAAGCTTTCTTT. Translation gives CASSLTGGNTEAFF.

This clonotype was recorded at least ten times. V is TRBV7-2 and J is TRBJ1-2, with a possible D match to TRBD1 (6 bases). The CDR3 has 14 amino acids. CDR1 and CDR2 (germline): SGHTA, FQGNSA. The V end lost 0 bases, the J end lost 3 bases, and 8 bases lay between the germline ends. CDR3 nucleotide sequence: TGTGCCAGCAGCTTAGCGGCAGGGGACTATGGCTACACCTTC. It is translated as CASSLAAGDYGYTF.

The table lists this clonotype with a few counts. This sequence joins TRBV7-2 and TRBJ1-2; D is unresolved. The CDR3 length is 16 residues. The V end lost 0 bases, the J end lost 1 base, and 12 bases lay between the germline ends. Germline CDR1 reads SGHTA; CDR2 reads FQGNSA. CDR3 in amino acids: CASSLASGLFNYGYTF. The CDR3 bases are TGTGCCAGCAGCTTAGCAAGCGGCCTATTTAACTATGGCTACACCTTC. Looking up the rest from reference TRBV7-2 and TRBJ1-2 gives the full variable domain: GAGVSQSPSNKVTEKGKDVELRCDPISGHTALYWYRQSLGQGLEFLIYFQGNSAPDKSGLPSDRFSAERTGGSVSTLTIQRTQQEDSAVYLCASSLASGLFNYGYTFGSGTRLTVV.

This clonotype was found a few times. J is TRBJ1-5 and V is TRBV19; weak D call: TRBD1 (6 bases). CDR3 length: 13 amino acids. From germline, CDR1 is LNHDA and CDR2 SQIVND (reference sequence). V lost 6 bases, J lost 3 bases, and 9 bases lay in between. In nucleotides, the CDR3 is TGTGCCAGTAGCCGGGACAACAATCAGCCCCAGCATTTT. It codes for CASSRDNNQPQHF.

Only a few counts were recorded for this clonotype. The chain couples TRBV5-4 to TRBJ1-5; no clear D. The CDR3 extends over 14 amino acids. Germline V CDR1 and CDR2: SGHNT, YYREEE (reference sequence). With 2 bases removed from V and 1 base from J, the gap between germline ends came to 7 bases. CDR3 loop: CASSFSGSNQPQHF. The DNA of the CDR3 is TGTGCCAGCAGCTTCTCTGGGAGCAATCAGCCCCAGCATTTT. Complete variable domain (other parts from reference TRBV5-4 and TRBJ1-5): ETGVTQSPTHLIKTRGQQVTLRCSSQSGHNTVSWYQQALGQGPQFIFQYYREEENGRGNFPPRFSGLQFPNYSSELNVNALELDDSALYLCASSFSGSNQPQHFGDGTRLSIL.

The chain uses TRBV11-2 and TRBJ1-2; no reliable D call. V was pared by 3 bases and J by 4 bases, with 9 bases between. This CDR3 is 13 amino acids long. From germline, CDR1 is SGHAT and CDR2 FQNNGV. In DNA, the CDR3 is TGTGCCAGCAGCTTCGGGGTTAGCTATGGCTACACCTTC. Its translation is CASSFGVSYGYTF.

V and J are TRBV7-9 and TRBJ2-3; 7 nucleotides match TRBD2. The CDR3 is made up of 15 amino acids. V gave up 5 bases and J gave up 2 bases; unmatched junction bases: 7. The V gene's germline CDR1 is SEHNR and CDR2 FQNEAQ (reference sequence). CDR3 sequence (DNA): TGTGCCAGCAGCCTACTAGCGCAAGTCACAGATACGCAGTATTTT. Its protein product is CASSLLAQVTDTQYF. Variable domain in full (rest from reference TRBV7-9 and TRBJ2-3): DTGVSQNPRHKITKRGQNVTFRCDPISEHNRLYWYRQTLGQGPEFLTYFQNEAQLEKSRLLSDRFSAERPKGSFSTLEIQRTEQGDSAMYLCASSLLAQVTDTQYFGPGTRLTVL.

Only a few counts were recorded for this clonotype. This sequence joins TRBV6-1 and TRBJ1-1; D perhaps matches TRBD1 (5 bases). CDR1 MNHNS and CDR2 SASEGT come from the germline V gene. The V gene lost 5 bases and the J gene lost 1 base, with 11 bases spanning the gap. CDR3 length: 14 amino acids. The DNA for the CDR3 is TGTGCCAGCAGTCTAGGGACCCCGAACACTGAAGCTTTCTTT. As protein: CASSLGTPNTEAFF.

This clonotype was seen a few times. The chain carries TRBV7-9 and TRBJ1-2, with a tentative D call TRBD1 (6 bases). CDR1 is SEHNR and CDR2 is FQNEAQ in the germline V gene (reference sequence). This CDR3 is 14 amino acids long. The V gene lost 5 bases and the J gene lost 3 bases, with 13 bases spanning the gap. Here the CDR3 DNA reads TGTGCCAGCAGCCCCCGAGGGGGGGACTATGGCTACACCTTC. Translated: CASSPRGGDYGYTF.

The chain joins TRBV6-1 to TRBJ2-7; D call uncertain. The germline V and J ends were trimmed by 10 bases and 4 bases, with 14 bases remaining between them. The CDR3 spans 12 residues. Germline V CDR1 and CDR2: MNHNS, SASEGT. CDR3 DNA sequence: TGTGCCACCACCGACGGTGGGTACGAGCAGTACTTC. It encodes CATTDGGYEQYF.

V gene TRBV20-1 combines with J gene TRBJ2-3, with 9 bases identical to TRBD2. This CDR3 has 15 amino acids. CDR1 is DFQATT and CDR2 is SNEGSKA in the germline V gene (reference sequence). The DNA of the CDR3 is TGCAGCTGCCTAGCGGGGACAAGATCCGCGGATACGCAGTATTTT. Amino acids: CSCLAGTRSADTQYF.

This clonotype was seen only a few times. The chain joins TRBV4-2 to TRBJ2-7; 8 nucleotides align to TRBD2. The CDR3 totals 18 residues. The ends lost 3 bases at V and 1 base at J; junction bases unmatched: 14. Looked up from germline, CDR1 is LGHNA and CDR2 is YNFKEQ. CDR3 protein: CASSQRQGERGSSYEQYF. The CDR3 DNA is TGTGCCAGCAGCCAGCGTCAGGGTGAGCGGGGGTCATCCTACGAGCAGTACTTC.

This clonotype came up a few times. This chain uses TRBV6-1 with TRBJ1-2; possible D gene TRBD1, 5 bases. The CDR3 covers 13 residues. Trimming stripped 3 bases from V and 3 bases from J, with 8 bases between. Per germline, CDR1 MNHNS and CDR2 SASEGT. CDR3 nucleotides: TGTGCCAGCAGTGAGGACACACACTATGGCTACACCTTC. This encodes CASSEDTHYGYTF.

By share, this clonotype ranks as medium-sized. The chain has TRBV12-3 or TRBV12-4 and TRBJ2-7, with 8 bases lining up with TRBD2. The CDR3 runs 14 residues. J was trimmed by 7 bases and V by 5 bases; bases with no gene match: 10. The CDR3 loop is CASSVSGILGEQYF. The CDR3 bases are TGTGCCAGCAGTGTTAGCGGGATCCTGGGGGAGCAGTACTTC.

This clonotype came up a few times. This chain uses TRBV7-9 with TRBJ1-1, with D possibly being TRBD1 (5 bases). Germline CDR1 reads SEHNR; CDR2 reads FQNEAQ (reference sequence). This CDR3 contains 12 residues. V was cut by 0 bases and J by 10 bases, with 9 bases left in between. The DNA for the CDR3 is TGTGCCAGCAGCTTAGCGGGGCTGGGAGCTTTCTTT. It encodes CASSLAGLGAFF.

This clonotype was observed a few times. The chain combines TRBV20-1 with TRBJ2-1; D gene uncertain. The CDR3 has 12 residues. Germline V lookup: CDR1 DFQATT, CDR2 SNEGSKA (reference sequence). The V gene lost 7 bases and the J gene lost 4 bases, with 11 bases spanning the gap. As DNA, the CDR3 is TGCAGTGTTTTCGGTCTATACAATGAGCAGTTCTTC. Its translation: CSVFGLYNEQFF.

V gene TRBV11-3 combines with J gene TRBJ2-7; D uncertain. Trimming stripped 5 bases from V and 5 bases from J, with 13 bases between. Looked up from germline, CDR1 is SGHNT and CDR2 is YENEEA. The CDR3 is 13 residues long. The CDR3 DNA reads TGTGCCAGCAGCCTCGGAAGGACGGACGAGCAGTACTTC. Amino acids: CASSLGRTDEQYF.

The J gene is TRBJ2-7, the V gene TRBV7-2, with TRBD1 matching 7 bases. Germline V gene lookup returns CDR1 SGHTA and CDR2 FQGNSA. V lost 5 bases to trimming and J lost 6 bases; unmatched junction nucleotides: 4. The CDR3 totals 12 residues. CDR3: CASSRGQTEQYF. The CDR3 DNA is TGTGCCAGCAGCCGGGGACAGACCGAGCAGTACTTC.

This clonotype was detected only a few times. The chain has TRBV20-1 and TRBJ2-7, with TRBD1 matching 8 bases. The CDR3 length is 15 residues. Trimming removed 6 bases from V and 3 bases from J; junction bases left unmatched: 13. Germline assignment: CDR1 DFQATT and CDR2 SNEGSKA (reference sequence). The CDR3 sequence: CSAPSPQTGGYEQYF. The DNA of the CDR3 is TGCAGTGCCCCCTCACCCCAAACAGGGGGCTACGAGCAGTACTTC.

This clonotype was found a few times. V and J are TRBV6-1 and TRBJ2-3, with 7 bases fitting TRBD2. The V gene end was trimmed by 4 bases and the J gene end by 3 bases; junction bases not matched to a gene: 10. The germline CDR1 and CDR2 sequences are MNHNS and SASEGT. This CDR3 comprises 16 residues. The CDR3 is CASSGRMGGWTDTQYF. CDR3 sequence (DNA): TGTGCCAGCAGTGGGCGGATGGGGGGGTGGACAGATACGCAGTATTTT.

The chain employs TRBV24-1 and TRBJ1-5; D call uncertain. Germline values: CDR1 KGHDR, CDR2 SFDVKD. CDR3 size: 14 residues. Between the trimmed V and J ends, which lost 8 bases and 0 bases, there was a span of 10 bases. The CDR3 here is CATMAADSNQPQHF. In nucleotides, the CDR3 is TGTGCCACCATGGCAGCCGATAGCAATCAGCCCCAGCATTTT.

To note about this clonotype: An end of the junction differs from the germline gene, which may be a read error. CDR3 region: CANSEEGGSPLHF. CDR3 DNA sequence: TGTGCCAACAGTGAAGAGGGGGGCTCACCCCTCCACTTT. This rearrangement joins TRBV6-1 to TRBJ1-6; D might be TRBD1 (6 bases). The CDR3 covers 13 residues. CDR1 and CDR2 from the germline V gene are MNHNS and SASEGT.

The table lists this clonotype with a few counts. In nucleotides, the CDR3 is TGTGCCAGCAGCTCGGGAAATTCACCCCTCCACTTT. Translated, it gives CASSSGNSPLHF. This chain connects TRBV7-3 to TRBJ1-6; D call uncertain. Between the trimmed V and J ends, which lost 4 bases and 7 bases, there was a span of 5 bases. Germline CDR1 is SGHTA and CDR2 is FQGTGA. The CDR3 is 12 residues long.